This passage covers 22 T cell receptor beta chains from one sample sequenced in a study of cytomegalovirus exposure and HLA in healthy donors. 60 Vbeta and 13 Jbeta primers were used in PCR. Profiled with immunoSEQ multiplex PCR; TCRdb holds only in-frame clones, not every one. Here the sample spans 110,000 to 150,000 clones, less than 85% being singletons. Sequenced material: PBMCs. The receptor set was obtained from a woman between 50 and 59 years old in good health and CMV-seropositive.

This clone was found a few times. The V gene is TRBV4-1, the J gene TRBJ2-7, with a tentative D call TRBD1 (6 bases). CDR3 length: 15 residues. Trimming pared 1 base from V and 2 bases from J, leaving 12 bases between. Germline-derived CDR1 and CDR2 are MGHRA and YSYEKL. The CDR3 sequence: CASSQAETGTYEQYF. The DNA for the CDR3 is TGCGCCAGCAGCCAAGCCGAAACAGGGACCTACGAGCAGTACTTC.

The genes are TRBV9 and TRBJ1-1; D unclear. The V and J ends lost 5 bases and 4 bases respectively, with 9 bases between them. The CDR3 consists of 12 residues. The germline V gene encodes CDR1 SGDLS and CDR2 YYNGEE. This chain's CDR3 is CASSTPRTEAFF. Written as DNA, the CDR3 is TGTGCCAGCAGTACACCCCGCACTGAAGCTTTCTTT. The full variable domain, rest sourced from reference TRBV9 and TRBJ1-1, is DSGVTQTPKHLITATGQRVTLRCSPRSGDLSVYWYQQSLDQGLQFLIQYYNGEERAKGNILERFSAQQFPDLHSELNLSSLELGDSALYFCASSTPRTEAFFGQGTRLTVV.

The chain employs TRBV9 and TRBJ2-6; possibly TRBD1 for D (6 bases). V was clipped by 3 bases and J by 1 base, with 11 bases between them. CDR1 is SGDLS, CDR2 YYNGEE, per germline. The CDR3 totals 16 residues. The CDR3 bases are TGTGCCAGCAGCGGATCAGGGGCGTCTGGGGCCAACGTCCTGACTTTC. This gives the protein CASSGSGASGANVLTF.

This clone was seen only once. The chain recombines TRBV7-3 with TRBJ2-2; 8 bases agree with TRBD2. Germline CDR1 and CDR2: SGHTA and FQGTGA. V was pared by 4 bases and J by 5 bases, with 6 bases of the junction left unmatched. This CDR3 is 15 amino acids long. CDR3 nucleotides: TGTGCCAGCAGCTCGAGCGGGGGACGGACCGGGGAGCTGTTTTTT. Translation: CASSSSGGRTGELFF.

V usage is TRBV28 and J usage is TRBJ1-5; possibly TRBD1 for D (6 bases). This CDR3 comprises 16 residues. The germline gives CDR1 MDHEN, CDR2 SYDVKM. V lost 4 bases, J lost 2 bases, and 15 bases lay in between. CDR3 in DNA: TGTGCCAGCAGTTCTACAGGGTTTAATGGCAATCAGCCCCAGCATTTT. It encodes CASSSTGFNGNQPQHF.

The chain has TRBV2 and TRBJ1-5; 10 bases match TRBD1. The V segment lost 7 bases and the J segment 2 bases; nucleotides outside the gene matches: 11. From germline, CDR1 is SNHLY and CDR2 FYNNEI. CDR3 length equals 17 residues. CDR3 amino acids: CASKTDRGRWGNQPQHF. CDR3 bases: TGTGCCAGCAAAACCGACAGGGGGCGGTGGGGCAATCAGCCCCAGCATTTT.

This clone was observed a handful of times. The genes are TRBV5-6 and TRBJ1-6, with 7 bases fitting TRBD1. CDR3 size: 13 residues. The V gene end was trimmed by 4 bases and the J gene end by 7 bases; junction bases not matched to a gene: 2. Germline CDR1 and CDR2: SGHDT and YYEEEE. CDR3 protein: CASSPGGNSPLHF. CDR3 coding DNA: TGTGCCAGCAGCCCAGGGGGGAATTCACCCCTCCACTTT.

Here the CDR3 reads CAIKLAGEETQYF. The DNA of the CDR3 is TGTGCCATCAAACTAGCGGGGGAAGAGACCCAGTACTTC. This chain links TRBV10-3 with TRBJ2-5, with 11 bases matching TRBD2. Per the germline V gene, CDR1 is ENHRY and CDR2 is SYGVKD. With V trimmed by 7 bases and J by 3 bases, 1 base remained unmatched. The CDR3 contains 13 residues.

The chain recombines TRBV7-2 with TRBJ1-1; a possible D gene is TRBD1 (5 bases). This CDR3 has 12 amino acids. The germline CDR1 and CDR2 sequences are SGHTA and FQGNSA. V lost 5 bases and J lost 7, with 11 bases in between. The CDR3 nucleotides are TGTGCCAGCAGCCTGGACACCCTTGAAGCTTTCTTT. It translates to CASSLDTLEAFF.

This clone was picked up one time. V usage is TRBV5-1 and J usage is TRBJ2-4; TRBD1 matches at 8 bases. Germline V CDR1 and CDR2: SGHRS, YFSETQ. V lost 4 bases, J lost 6 bases, and 6 bases stayed unmatched. The CDR3 covers 14 residues. CDR3 loop: CASSQGQVANIQYF. The CDR3 DNA reads TGCGCCAGCAGCCAGGGACAGGTTGCAAACATTCAGTACTTC.

This chain joins TRBV5-5 and TRBJ1-5, with TRBD1 matching over 10 bases. The CDR3 loop spans 15 amino acids. Germline V gene lookup returns CDR1 SGHKS and CDR2 YYEKEE (reference sequence). Trimming took 1 base from V and 6 from J; bases not matched to a gene: 4. CDR3 residues: CASSLRTGGIQPQHF. The CDR3 coding sequence is TGTGCCAGCAGCTTGAGGACAGGGGGAATTCAGCCCCAGCATTTT.

This clone appeared a few times. The chain couples TRBV27 to TRBJ1-6; TRBD1 agrees at 10 bases. This CDR3 is 17 amino acids long. Germline V lookup: CDR1 MNHEY, CDR2 SMNVEV (reference sequence). V lost 3 bases and J lost 4; bases outside the gene matches: 6. CDR3 loop: CASSFQGQGYYNSPLHF. The CDR3 DNA sequence: TGTGCCAGCAGTTTCCAGGGACAGGGGTATTATAATTCACCCCTCCACTTT.

This clone was detected once. The gene calls are TRBV9 and TRBJ2-1; maybe TRBD1 (6 bases). The length of the CDR3 is 15 residues. Germline V gene lookup returns CDR1 SGDLS and CDR2 YYNGEE. With 2 bases removed from V and 5 bases from J, the gap between germline ends came to 14 bases. The CDR3, as DNA: TGTGCCAGCAGCGTGCACAGGGTCCCCAACAATGAGCAGTTCTTC. Protein sequence: CASSVHRVPNNEQFF.

The chain joins TRBV5-8 to TRBJ1-5; the D is unclear. The CDR3 extends over 15 amino acids. Trimming took off 0 bases at V and 1 base at J, with 8 bases between the two ends. Germline CDR1 reads SGHTS; CDR2 reads YDEGEE. In DNA, the CDR3 is TGTGCCAGCAGCTTGGCTGGGCAGAGCAATCAGCCCCAGCATTTT. It yields the protein CASSLAGQSNQPQHF.

This clone was seen only a few times. V and J are TRBV4-3 and TRBJ1-2; 9 nucleotides line up with TRBD1. The junction had 4 bases not matched to a gene; V was cut back by 2 bases and J by 6 bases. CDR1 LGHNA and CDR2 YSLEER come from the germline V gene. The CDR3 sequence is 14 residues long. Written as DNA, the CDR3 is TGCGCCAGCAGCCAAAGGACAGGGGTGCATGGCTACACCTTC. It translates to CASSQRTGVHGYTF.

The rearrangement uses TRBV4-2 and TRBJ2-3; TRBD2 aligns across 7 bases. The CDR3 consists of 18 residues. Germline CDR1 LGHNA, CDR2 YNFKEQ. The V and J ends lost 4 bases and 0 bases, in that order; junction bases with no gene match: 13. CDR3 residues: CASSPWTSTRSSTDTQYF. CDR3 bases: TGTGCCAGCAGCCCCTGGACTAGTACCAGATCTAGCACAGATACGCAGTATTTT.

The CDR3 spells CASSLGGDSGANVLTF. In nucleotides, the CDR3 is TGCGCCAGCAGCTTGGGGGGGGACTCTGGGGCCAACGTCCTGACTTTC. This sequence joins TRBV5-1 and TRBJ2-6, with a tentative D call TRBD2 (6 bases). Trimming stripped 0 bases from V and 0 bases from J, with 7 bases between. The length of the CDR3 is 16 residues. CDR1 and CDR2 from the germline V gene are SGHRS and YFSETQ.

V usage is TRBV20-1 and J usage is TRBJ1-2, with 8 positions matching TRBD1. Germline loops: CDR1 DFQATT, CDR2 SNEGSKA (reference sequence). V was clipped by 4 bases and J by 8 bases; unmatched bases: 3. CDR3 length: 11 residues. CDR3 DNA: TGCAGTGCTAACAGGGGGAACGGCTACACCTTC. Its protein is CSANRGNGYTF.

This chain joins TRBV5-5 and TRBJ1-4; 7 bases agree with TRBD1. Germline V CDR1 and CDR2: SGHKS, YYEKEE (reference sequence). The CDR3 runs 16 residues. Trimming removed 2 bases from V and 0 bases from J; junction bases left unmatched: 4. The chain's CDR3 is CASSLVGGPTNEKLFF. In nucleotides, the CDR3 is TGTGCCAGCAGCTTAGTAGGGGGCCCAACTAATGAAAAACTGTTTTTT.

V gene TRBV2 combines with J gene TRBJ1-1; D possibly corresponds to TRBD1 (6 bases). Trimming took 3 bases from V and 2 from J, leaving 10 bases between them. CDR3 length equals 14 residues. Germline V gene lookup returns CDR1 SNHLY and CDR2 FYNNEI. CDR3 sequence (DNA): TGTGCCAGCAGTGATCGGACAGCAAACACTGAAGCTTTCTTT. Residues: CASSDRTANTEAFF. Full variable domain (outside the CDR3, taken from reference TRBV2 and TRBJ1-1): EPEVTQTPSHQVTQMGQEVILRCVPISNHLYFYWYRQILGQKVEFLVSFYNNEISEKSEIFDDQFSVERPDGSNFTLKIRSTKLEDSAMYFCASSDRTANTEAFFGQGTRLTVV.

The CDR3 DNA is TGTGCCAGCACTCCGGTCGTCAGGGAAAAACTGTTTTTT. Translation gives CASTPVVREKLFF. The chain links TRBV28 to TRBJ1-4; unclear D gene. The CDR3 is 13 residues long. The V end was cut by 7 bases, the J end by 8 bases, with 14 bases between. Germline V gives CDR1 MDHEN, CDR2 SYDVKM.

The chain joins TRBV13 to TRBJ2-1, with D possibly matching TRBD1 (6 bases). The V gene's germline CDR1 is PRHDT and CDR2 FYEKMQ (reference sequence). V lost 5 bases to trimming and J lost 3 bases, with 11 bases between them. The CDR3 consists of 14 residues. The CDR3 sequence is CASSDGTYYNEQFF. In nucleotides, the CDR3 is TGTGCCAGCAGCGATGGGACATACTACAATGAGCAGTTCTTC.